Presented here are 31 T cell receptor beta chains from one specimen sequenced in a study of blood T cell repertoires in COVID-19. Repertoires were generated with immunoSEQ multiplex PCR, while TCRdb's copy carries only in-frame clones and drops some. This sample carries some 100,000 clones, approximately 86% of them seen once, and the ten largest clones take less than 3.5%. Sequencing was carried out using PBMCs or T cells enriched from blood (not recorded which). These TCRs come from a woman aged 45-59 years who had recovered from COVID-19.

V usage is TRBV7-2 and J usage is TRBJ2-5, with 13 bases aligning to TRBD2. The J segment lost 3 bases and the V segment lost 1 base, leaving 2 bases of the junction unmatched. CDR3 length equals 16 residues. Germline V gene data show CDR1 as SGHTA and CDR2 as FQGNSA. The CDR3: CASSLELAGGEETQYF. CDR3 nucleotide sequence: TGTGCCAGCAGCTTAGAACTAGCGGGGGGGGAAGAGACCCAGTACTTC.

This clone was counted a single time. The chain uses TRBV15 and TRBJ2-1; TRBD2 aligns across 11 bases. The CDR3 length is 16 residues. Germline loops: CDR1 LNHNV, CDR2 YYDKDF (reference sequence). Germline trimming cut 4 bases from V and 4 bases from J; bases unmatched to any gene: 6. CDR3 region: CATSTETSGRYNEQFF. CDR3 bases: TGTGCCACCAGCACAGAAACTAGCGGGAGATACAATGAGCAGTTCTTC.

The J gene is TRBJ1-2, the V gene TRBV24-1, with 12 bases identical to TRBD1. CDR1 is KGHDR, CDR2 SFDVKD, per germline. The ends lost 5 bases at V and 8 bases at J; junction bases unmatched: 8. CDR3 length: 15 residues. The CDR3 is CATSAGTGGIQGYTF. CDR3 in DNA: TGTGCCACCAGTGCAGGGACAGGGGGCATCCAAGGCTACACCTTC.

This sequence joins TRBV28 and TRBJ1-1, with D hard to call. Germline lookup yields CDR1 MDHEN and CDR2 SYDVKM. The CDR3 contains 17 residues. Trimming shortened V by 6 bases and J by 0 bases, and 20 bases separated the two germline ends. The CDR3, as DNA: TGTGCCAGCAGACTTCGCGTTTGGGCCTACATGAACACTGAAGCTTTCTTT. Encoded protein: CASRLRVWAYMNTEAFF.

V is TRBV28 and J is TRBJ1-4, with D perhaps TRBD1 (6 bases). In germline, CDR1 is MDHEN, CDR2 SYDVKM. V lost 2 bases and J lost 4, with 14 bases in between. CDR3 length: 16 residues. The CDR3 protein is CASSLMGGLDNEKLFF. The CDR3 DNA sequence: TGTGCCAGCAGTTTAATGGGGGGGCTCGATAATGAAAAACTGTTTTTT.

J is TRBJ2-7 and V is TRBV5-4, with D possibly TRBD1 on 6 matching bases. This CDR3 is built from 13 residues. V was pared by 0 bases and J by 5 bases, with 9 bases between. Germline V gene sequence: CDR1 SGHNT, CDR2 YYREEE (reference sequence). DNA of the CDR3: TGTGCCAGCAGCTTGGAGGGGGTCCACGAGCAGTACTTC. This codes for CASSLEGVHEQYF.

This rearrangement joins TRBV11-3 to TRBJ2-3; 12 nucleotides match TRBD1. This CDR3 spans 16 amino acids. Germline CDR1 is SGHNT and CDR2 is YENEEA. V was pared by 5 bases and J by 5 bases, with 8 bases of the junction left unmatched. The CDR3 bases are TGTGCCAGCAGCCCGCGAGGGACAGGGGGCGTAGATACGCAGTATTTT. It codes for CASSPRGTGGVDTQYF.

The rearrangement joins TRBV5-6 to TRBJ2-3; 7 bases are shared with TRBD1. Unmatched junction bases numbered 12, after V lost 4 bases and J lost 1 base. CDR3 length equals 17 residues. Germline CDR1 and CDR2: SGHDT and YYEEEE. CDR3 nucleotides: TGTGCCAGCAGCCTCAGGGACAGACCGGTAGGCACAGATACGCAGTATTTT. Residues: CASSLRDRPVGTDTQYF.

The chain employs TRBV5-4 and TRBJ2-3, with D maybe TRBD2 (6 bases). The V and J ends lost 4 bases and 4 bases respectively, with 22 bases between them. The V gene's germline CDR1 is SGHNT and CDR2 YYREEE (reference sequence). This CDR3 has 17 amino acids. Here the CDR3 reads CASSENFLQGEADTQYF. As DNA, the CDR3 is TGTGCCAGCAGCGAAAATTTTTTGCAAGGGGAGGCAGATACGCAGTATTTT.

The chain employs TRBV18 and TRBJ2-1; TRBD1 agrees at 8 bases. The CDR3 is 14 residues long. V trimming: 3 bases; J trimming: 4 bases; junction bases outside the gene matches: 2. Germline-derived CDR1 and CDR2 are KGHSH and LQKENI. The CDR3 DNA reads TGTGCCAGCTCACCGGGACAGGAGTACAATGAGCAGTTCTTC. This codes for CASSPGQEYNEQFF.

This chain connects TRBV30 to TRBJ2-1, with D perhaps TRBD2 (6 bases). CDR3 length: 15 amino acids. V was pared by 1 base and J by 0 bases, with 10 bases between. The germline V gene encodes CDR1 GTSNPN and CDR2 SVGIG (reference sequence). The CDR3 DNA sequence: TGTGCCTGGAGTGGTAATAGCGGCTCCTACAATGAGCAGTTCTTC. This sequence encodes CAWSGNSGSYNEQFF.

The rearrangement uses TRBV28 and TRBJ2-2, with D hard to call. V was shortened by 3 bases and J by 5 bases, with 7 bases between the two germline ends. The CDR3 totals 13 residues. Germline CDR1 MDHEN, CDR2 SYDVKM. The CDR3 region is CASSLGPTGELFF. The DNA of the CDR3 is TGTGCCAGCAGTTTGGGCCCTACCGGGGAGCTGTTTTTT.

This clone was detected only a few times. The V and J genes are TRBV18 and TRBJ2-7, with TRBD2 matching over 11 bases. Germline lookup yields CDR1 KGHSH and CDR2 LQKENI. The CDR3 runs 16 residues. Trimming removed 5 bases from V and 3 bases from J; junction bases left unmatched: 9. CDR3 nucleotide sequence: TGTGCCAGCTCAAGATCCGGGACTAGCGGTAGCTACGAGCAGTACTTC. Protein: CASSRSGTSGSYEQYF.

The J gene is TRBJ2-7, the V gene TRBV5-4, with D possibly TRBD2 on 6 matching bases. The CDR3 consists of 11 residues. The germline V and J ends were trimmed by 5 bases and 5 bases, with 8 bases remaining between them. Germline loops: CDR1 SGHNT, CDR2 YYREEE (reference sequence). CDR3 protein: CASSWEDEQYF. The CDR3 DNA follows: TGTGCCAGCAGTTGGGAGGACGAGCAGTACTTC.

The chain employs TRBV5-4 and TRBJ2-3, with D unresolved. The V end was cut by 0 bases, the J end by 4 bases, with 6 bases between. The CDR3 is 13 amino acids. Germline V CDR1 and CDR2: SGHNT, YYREEE (reference sequence). The CDR3 region has the DNA TGTGCCAGCAGCTTGGTTCCTTCAGATACGCAGTATTTT. This gives the protein CASSLVPSDTQYF.

The chain carries TRBV28 and TRBJ2-7; D is uncertain. The V and J ends lost 8 bases and 2 bases respectively, with 7 bases between them. From germline, CDR1 is MDHEN and CDR2 SYDVKM. The length of the CDR3 is 11 residues. CDR3 nucleotides: TGTGCCAGCGAGGATACCTACGAGCAGTACTTC. Its translation: CASEDTYEQYF.

The chain links TRBV6-5 to TRBJ2-3; 8 bases map to TRBD2. V gave up 2 bases and J gave up 2 bases; unmatched junction bases: 3. Germline values: CDR1 MNHEY, CDR2 SVGAGI. The CDR3 runs to 15 residues. The CDR3 here is CASSYGAGVTDTQYF. CDR3 sequence (DNA): TGTGCCAGCAGTTACGGAGCGGGAGTCACAGATACGCAGTATTTT.

The chain has TRBV9 and TRBJ1-1; no definite D call. Looked up from germline, CDR1 is SGDLS and CDR2 is YYNGEE. This CDR3 comprises 13 residues. Trimming stripped 1 base from V and 3 bases from J, with 7 bases between. The CDR3 protein is CASSVREYTEAFF. CDR3 nucleotides: TGTGCCAGCAGCGTAAGAGAGTACACTGAAGCTTTCTTT. The full variable domain, in which reference TRBV9 and TRBJ1-1 provide the parts outside the CDR3, is DSGVTQTPKHLITATGQRVTLRCSPRSGDLSVYWYQQSLDQGLQFLIQYYNGEERAKGNILERFSAQQFPDLHSELNLSSLELGDSALYFCASSVREYTEAFFGQGTRLTVV.

The chain combines TRBV30 with TRBJ1-4; D remains unclear. Germline-derived CDR1 and CDR2 are GTSNPN and SVGIG (reference sequence). Trimming removed 0 bases from V and 5 bases from J, with 7 bases in between. The CDR3 spans 13 residues. CDR3 DNA: TGTGCCTGGAGTGTAGACGGGAATGAAAAACTGTTTTTT. It codes for CAWSVDGNEKLFF.

The chain employs TRBV7-2 and TRBJ2-2; D is uncertain. Germline CDR1 SGHTA, CDR2 FQGNSA. The CDR3 is made up of 14 amino acids. Trimming took off 5 bases at V and 4 bases at J, with 11 bases between the two ends. CDR3 loop: CASSGWASTGELFF. CDR3 DNA: TGTGCCAGCAGCGGGTGGGCGAGCACCGGGGAGCTGTTTTTT.

The CDR3 DNA sequence: TGCAGCGTTCGGACAGGGAGCTCCTACGAGCAGTACTTC. It is translated as CSVRTGSSYEQYF. This chain connects TRBV29-1 to TRBJ2-7, with TRBD1 matching over 8 bases. Germline CDR1 and CDR2: SQVTM and ANQGSEA. Trimming took 5 bases from V and 0 from J; bases not matched to a gene: 3. This CDR3 comprises 13 residues.

This clone has just one count. The chain recombines TRBV5-5 with TRBJ2-7; 7 nucleotides line up with TRBD1. This CDR3 comprises 14 residues. The germline V gene encodes CDR1 SGHKS and CDR2 YYEKEE (reference sequence). Trimming took 0 bases from V and 2 from J; bases not matched to a gene: 2. CDR3 sequence: CASSLGQGAYEQYF. In DNA, the CDR3 is TGTGCCAGCAGCTTGGGGCAGGGGGCCTACGAGCAGTACTTC.

The chain combines TRBV2 with TRBJ2-3; the D is unclear. CDR1 is SNHLY, CDR2 FYNNEI, per germline. The CDR3 totals 14 residues. V was pared by 2 bases and J by 2 bases, with 8 bases between. The CDR3 here is CASSELSPTDTQYF. CDR3 in DNA: TGTGCCAGCAGTGAACTGTCCCCCACAGATACGCAGTATTTT.

This clone is a singleton in its sample. The V and J genes are TRBV7-9 and TRBJ1-4, with 8 bases identical to TRBD1. J was trimmed by 4 bases and V by 5 bases; bases with no gene match: 3. The CDR3 extends over 14 amino acids. Germline V gene data show CDR1 as SEHNR and CDR2 as FQNEAQ (reference sequence). CDR3 residues: CASSRDRFNEKLFF. CDR3 bases: TGTGCCAGCAGCCGGGACAGGTTTAATGAAAAACTGTTTTTT. The variable domain in full, with the rest retrieved from reference TRBV7-9 and TRBJ1-4, is DTGVSQNPRHKITKRGQNVTFRCDPISEHNRLYWYRQTLGQGPEFLTYFQNEAQLEKSRLLSDRFSAERPKGSFSTLEIQRTEQGDSAMYLCASSRDRFNEKLFFGSGTQLSVL.

This chain uses TRBV27 with TRBJ2-1, with 12 bases aligning to TRBD2. J gave up 0 bases and V 5 bases, and 11 bases lay outside the gene matches. Germline V gives CDR1 MNHEY, CDR2 SMNVEV (reference sequence). The CDR3 is 19 amino acids. This CDR3 is CASSPPGTSGLSSYNEQFF. CDR3 nucleotide sequence: TGTGCCAGCAGTCCGCCCGGGACTAGCGGGCTCAGCTCCTACAATGAGCAGTTCTTC.

This clone showed up just once. The rearrangement links TRBV29-1 to TRBJ2-5, with D possibly being TRBD2 (5 bases). With 1 base removed from V and 5 bases from J, the gap between germline ends came to 8 bases. The length of the CDR3 is 12 residues. CDR1 SQVTM and CDR2 ANQGSEA come from the germline V gene. CDR3 DNA: TGCAGCGTTGAAGGGCGGAGGGAGACCCAGTACTTC. Encoded protein: CSVEGRRETQYF.

V and J are TRBV6-2 or TRBV6-3 and TRBJ2-3; D remains ambiguous. Germline V gene data show CDR1 as MNHEY and CDR2 as SVGEGT. V gave up 1 base and J gave up 4 bases, with 9 bases separating them. CDR3 length: 14 residues. The CDR3 loop is CASSYWAQADTQYF. The DNA of the CDR3 is TGTGCCAGCAGTTACTGGGCGCAAGCAGATACGCAGTATTTT.

V is TRBV10-3 and J is TRBJ1-2, with 7 bases fitting TRBD1. J gave up 6 bases and V 3 bases, and 7 bases lay outside the gene matches. This CDR3 contains 14 residues. From germline, CDR1 is ENHRY and CDR2 SYGVKD. The DNA for the CDR3 is TGTGCCATCAGTGATTCGGGACAGCCAGATGGCTACACCTTC. Its protein is CAISDSGQPDGYTF.

This clone was detected only once. The chain joins TRBV7-3 to TRBJ2-1; 7 positions match TRBD2. The CDR3 has 14 amino acids. Germline lookup yields CDR1 SGHTA and CDR2 FQGTGA. Trimming cost V 5 bases and J 2 bases; bases outside gene matches: 3. The CDR3 region is CASSTRGAYNEQFF. The DNA of the CDR3 is TGTGCCAGCAGCACTCGGGGGGCCTACAATGAGCAGTTCTTC.

The rearrangement links TRBV19 to TRBJ1-2; 7 nucleotides align to TRBD1. Trimming removed 0 bases from V and 5 bases from J; junction bases left unmatched: 3. The CDR3 has 14 amino acids. Germline CDR1 is LNHDA and CDR2 is SQIVND (reference sequence). CDR3 residues: CASSIEGTEYGYTF. CDR3 bases: TGTGCCAGTAGTATAGAAGGGACAGAGTATGGCTACACCTTC. Variable domain in full (rest from reference TRBV19 and TRBJ1-2): DGGITQSPKYLFRKEGQNVTLSCEQNLNHDAMYWYRQDPGQGLRLIYYSQIVNDFQKGDIAEGYSVSREKKESFPLTVTSAQKNPTAFYLCASSIEGTEYGYTFGSGTRLTVV.

The V and J genes are TRBV2 and TRBJ1-1; D uncertain. The CDR3 is made up of 15 amino acids. Trimming pared 5 bases from V and 4 bases from J, leaving 17 bases between. Germline V gives CDR1 SNHLY, CDR2 FYNNEI. Written as DNA, the CDR3 is TGTGCCAGCAGTTATATGTCACCAGATCCCACTGAAGCTTTCTTT. It translates to CASSYMSPDPTEAFF.